This T cell receptor (beta chain) was sequenced for a study of T-cell reconstitution after alpha-beta-depleted transplantation in children. Study-wide findings and caveats: The origin of high day-60 TCRbeta diversity in some patients lay in surviving recipient T cells and thymic progenitors. There were reportedly several hundred expanded graft clones from which alpha-beta T cells came about two months after transplant. By one year post-transplant, T-cell counts and diversity largely arose from T cells that were newly produced.

Notes on this clonotype: The antigen is undetermined.

The V end was cut by 5 bases, the J end by 2 bases, with 17 bases between. The CDR3 contains 16 residues. Germline V gene sequence: CDR1 SGHRS, CDR2 YFSETQ. A TCRbeta library incorporating unique molecular identifiers was prepared. TCRdb itself ran the PCR reads through MiXCR, one entry per CDR3 protein. The sample shows approximately 630,000 distinct CDR3 sequences, about an eighth of them seen only once. This receptor was identified in a girl aged 2 to 9 with congenital amegakaryocytic thrombocytopenia, due to receive a stem cell transplant. The chain is built from TRBV5-1 and TRBJ2-1, with D hard to call. Specimen: PBMCs, collected before TCRalphabeta/CD19-depleted stem cell transplant. DNA for the CDR3: TGCGCCAGCAGGCCTACTATAGCTCTGGCCTACAATGAGCAGTTCTTC. Its translation is CASRPTIALAYNEQFF.